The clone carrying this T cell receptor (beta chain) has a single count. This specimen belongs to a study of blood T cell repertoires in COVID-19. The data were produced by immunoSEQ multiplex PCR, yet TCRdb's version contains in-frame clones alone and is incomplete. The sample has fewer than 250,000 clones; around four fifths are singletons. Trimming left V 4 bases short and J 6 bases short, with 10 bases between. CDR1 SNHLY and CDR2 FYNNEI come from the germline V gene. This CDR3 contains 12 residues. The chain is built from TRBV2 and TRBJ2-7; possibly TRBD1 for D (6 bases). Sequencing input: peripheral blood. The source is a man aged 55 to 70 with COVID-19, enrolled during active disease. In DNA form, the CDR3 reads TGTGCCAGCAGTGTGGACAGCCTCGAGCAGTACTTC. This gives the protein CASSVDSLEQYF.